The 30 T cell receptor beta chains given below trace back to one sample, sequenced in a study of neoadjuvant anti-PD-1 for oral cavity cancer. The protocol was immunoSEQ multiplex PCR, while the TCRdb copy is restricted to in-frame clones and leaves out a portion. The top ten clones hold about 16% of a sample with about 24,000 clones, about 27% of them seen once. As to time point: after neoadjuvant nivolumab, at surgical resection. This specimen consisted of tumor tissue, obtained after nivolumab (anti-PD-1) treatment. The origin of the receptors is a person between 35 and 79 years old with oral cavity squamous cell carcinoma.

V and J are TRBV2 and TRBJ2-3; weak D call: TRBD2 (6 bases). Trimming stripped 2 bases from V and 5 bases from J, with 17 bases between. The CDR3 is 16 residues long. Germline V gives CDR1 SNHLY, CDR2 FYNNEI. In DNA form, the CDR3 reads TGTGCCAGCAGTGAATTTGGCTTTCGGGGAGGAGATACGCAGTATTTT. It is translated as CASSEFGFRGGDTQYF.

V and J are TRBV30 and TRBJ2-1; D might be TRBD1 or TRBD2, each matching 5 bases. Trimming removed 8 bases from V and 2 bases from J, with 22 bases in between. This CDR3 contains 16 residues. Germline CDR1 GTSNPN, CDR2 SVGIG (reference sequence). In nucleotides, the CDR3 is TGTGCCGGGACCTCAATAATAGCAGAGCCCTACAATGAGCAGTTCTTC. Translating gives CAGTSIIAEPYNEQFF.

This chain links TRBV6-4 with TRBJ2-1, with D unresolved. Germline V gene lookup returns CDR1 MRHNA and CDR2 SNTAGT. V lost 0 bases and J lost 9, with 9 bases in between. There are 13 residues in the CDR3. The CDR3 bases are TGTGCCAGCAGTGACTCGGCAAAGGGTGAGCAGTTCTTC. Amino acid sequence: CASSDSAKGEQFF.

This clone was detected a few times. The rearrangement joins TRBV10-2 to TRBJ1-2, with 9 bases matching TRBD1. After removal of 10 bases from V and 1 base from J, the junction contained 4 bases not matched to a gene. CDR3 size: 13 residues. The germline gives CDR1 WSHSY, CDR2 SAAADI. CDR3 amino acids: CATGTGSNYGYTF. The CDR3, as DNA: TGCGCCACCGGGACAGGGAGTAACTATGGCTACACCTTC.

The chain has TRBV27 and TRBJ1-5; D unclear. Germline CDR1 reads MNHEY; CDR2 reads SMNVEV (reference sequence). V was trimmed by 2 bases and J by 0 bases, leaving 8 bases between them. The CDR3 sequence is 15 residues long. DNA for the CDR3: TGTGCCAGCAGTTTAGGTGTCCATAGCAATCAGCCCCAGCATTTT. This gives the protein CASSLGVHSNQPQHF.

CDR3 sequence reads: CASSGQGSNTEAFF. CDR3 DNA sequence: TGTGCCAGCTCCGGACAGGGTTCGAACACTGAAGCTTTCTTT. The chain combines TRBV18 with TRBJ1-1, with TRBD1 identical over 8 bases. V dropped 6 bases and J dropped 1; count of bases not matched to a gene: 4. This CDR3 has 14 residues. CDR1 KGHSH and CDR2 LQKENI come from the germline V gene. The whole variable domain, remainder taken from reference TRBV18 and TRBJ1-1, is NAGVMQNPRHLVRRRGQEARLRCSPMKGHSHVYWYRQLPEEGLKFMVYLQKENIIDESGMPKERFSAEFPKEGPSILRIQQVVRGDSAAYFCASSGQGSNTEAFFGQGTRLTVV.

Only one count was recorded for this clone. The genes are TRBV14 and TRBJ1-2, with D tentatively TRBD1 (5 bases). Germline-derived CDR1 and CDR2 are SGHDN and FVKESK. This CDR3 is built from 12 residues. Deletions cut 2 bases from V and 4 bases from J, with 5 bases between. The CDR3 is CASSQQGYGYTF. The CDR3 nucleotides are TGTGCCAGCAGCCAACAGGGCTATGGCTACACCTTC.

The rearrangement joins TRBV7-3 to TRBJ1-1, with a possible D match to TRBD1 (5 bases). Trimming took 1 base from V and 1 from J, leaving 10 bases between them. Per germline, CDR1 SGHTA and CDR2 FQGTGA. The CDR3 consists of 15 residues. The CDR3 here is CASSLNPGQNTEAFF. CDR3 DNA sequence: TGTGCCAGCAGCTTAAATCCAGGACAGAACACTGAAGCTTTCTTT.

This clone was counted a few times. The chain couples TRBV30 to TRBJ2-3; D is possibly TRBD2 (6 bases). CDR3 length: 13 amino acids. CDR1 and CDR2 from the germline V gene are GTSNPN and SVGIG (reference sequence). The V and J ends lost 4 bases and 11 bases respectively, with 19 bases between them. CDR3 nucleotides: TGTGCCTGGACTCTGCCCGGCGGGATATGGCAGTATTTT. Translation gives CAWTLPGGIWQYF.

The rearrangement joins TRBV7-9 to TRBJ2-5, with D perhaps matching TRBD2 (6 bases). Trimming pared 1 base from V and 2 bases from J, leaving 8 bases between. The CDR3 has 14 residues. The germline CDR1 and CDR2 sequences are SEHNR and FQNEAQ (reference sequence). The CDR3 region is CASSLERGQETQYF. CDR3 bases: TGTGCCAGCAGCTTAGAACGGGGGCAAGAGACCCAGTACTTC.

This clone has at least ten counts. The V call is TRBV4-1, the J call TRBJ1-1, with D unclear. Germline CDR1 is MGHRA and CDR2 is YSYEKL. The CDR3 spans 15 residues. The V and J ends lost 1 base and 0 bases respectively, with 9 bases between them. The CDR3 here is CASSQVGRMNTEAFF. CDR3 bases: TGCGCCAGCAGCCAAGTAGGGCGGATGAACACTGAAGCTTTCTTT.

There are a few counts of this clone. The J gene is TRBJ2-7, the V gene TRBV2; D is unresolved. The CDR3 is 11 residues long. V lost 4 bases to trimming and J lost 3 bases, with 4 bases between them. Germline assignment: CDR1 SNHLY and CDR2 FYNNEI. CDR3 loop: CASSANYEQYF. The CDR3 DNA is TGTGCCAGCAGTGCGAACTACGAGCAGTACTTC.

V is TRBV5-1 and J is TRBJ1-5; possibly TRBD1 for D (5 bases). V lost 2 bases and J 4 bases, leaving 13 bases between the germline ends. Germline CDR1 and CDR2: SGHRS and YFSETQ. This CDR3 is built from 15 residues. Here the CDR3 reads CASSLRGKGNQPQHF. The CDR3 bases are TGCGCCAGCAGCTTACGGGGGAAGGGGAATCAGCCCCAGCATTTT. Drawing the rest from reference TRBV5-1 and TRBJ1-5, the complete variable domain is KAGVTQTPRYLIKTRGQQVTLSCSPISGHRSVSWYQQTPGQGLQFLFEYFSETQRNKGNFPGRFSGRQFSNSRSEMNVSTLELGDSALYLCASSLRGKGNQPQHFGDGTRLSIL.

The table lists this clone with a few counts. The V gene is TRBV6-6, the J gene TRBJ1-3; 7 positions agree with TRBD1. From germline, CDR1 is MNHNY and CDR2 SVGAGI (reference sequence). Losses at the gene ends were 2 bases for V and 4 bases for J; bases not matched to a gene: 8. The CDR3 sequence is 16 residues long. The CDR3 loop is CASSYLTGTKGNTIYF. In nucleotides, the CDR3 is TGTGCCAGCAGTTACCTGACAGGGACGAAAGGAAACACCATATATTTT.

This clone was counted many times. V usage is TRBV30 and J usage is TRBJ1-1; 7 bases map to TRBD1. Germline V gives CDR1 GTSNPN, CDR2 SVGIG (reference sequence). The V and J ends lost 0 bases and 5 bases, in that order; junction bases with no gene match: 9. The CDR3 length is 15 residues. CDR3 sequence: CAWSVPRGRETEAFF. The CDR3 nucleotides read TGTGCCTGGAGTGTACCGAGGGGGCGAGAGACTGAAGCTTTCTTT. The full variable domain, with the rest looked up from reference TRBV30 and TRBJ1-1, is SQTIHQWPATLVQPVGSPLSLECTVEGTSNPNLYWYRQAAGRGLQLLFYSVGIGQISSEVPQNLSASRPQDRQFILSSKKLLLSDSGFYLCAWSVPRGRETEAFFGQGTRLTVV.

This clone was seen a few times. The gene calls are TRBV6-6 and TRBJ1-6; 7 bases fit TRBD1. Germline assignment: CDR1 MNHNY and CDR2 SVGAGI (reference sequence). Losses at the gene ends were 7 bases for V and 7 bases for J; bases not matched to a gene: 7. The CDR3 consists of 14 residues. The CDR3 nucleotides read TGTGCCAGCAAAGCAGGGGGGTACAATTCACCCCTCCACTTT. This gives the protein CASKAGGYNSPLHF.

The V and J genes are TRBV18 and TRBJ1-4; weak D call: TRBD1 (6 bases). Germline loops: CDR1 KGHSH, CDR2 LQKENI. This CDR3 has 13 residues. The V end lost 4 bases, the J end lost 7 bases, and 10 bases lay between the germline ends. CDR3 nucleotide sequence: TGTGCCAGCTCACTTCGCAGGGGTGAAAAACTGTTTTTT. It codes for CASSLRRGEKLFF.

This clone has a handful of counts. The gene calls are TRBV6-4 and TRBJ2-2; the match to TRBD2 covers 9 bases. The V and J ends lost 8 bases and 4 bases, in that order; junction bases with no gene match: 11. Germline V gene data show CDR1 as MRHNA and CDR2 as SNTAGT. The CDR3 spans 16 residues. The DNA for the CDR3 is TGTGCCAGCCGGGTAGCGGGAGTGTGGGGCACCGGGGAGCTGTTTTTT. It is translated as CASRVAGVWGTGELFF.

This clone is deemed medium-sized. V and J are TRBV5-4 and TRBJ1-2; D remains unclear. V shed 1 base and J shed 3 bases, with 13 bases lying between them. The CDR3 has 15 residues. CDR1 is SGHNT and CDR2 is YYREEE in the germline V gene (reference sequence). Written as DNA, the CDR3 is TGTGCCAGCAGCTTGAAGAGGGCGCGGGACTATGGCTACACCTTC. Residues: CASSLKRARDYGYTF.

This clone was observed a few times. The CDR3 region has the DNA TGTGCCATCAGTGAAAGTGGGCAGAGAAGATGGGCCCAGCATTTT. Translated, it gives CAISESGQRRWAQHF. V is TRBV10-3 and J is TRBJ1-5; no firm D call. The V end was cut by 3 bases, the J end by 11 bases, with 20 bases between. The germline gives CDR1 ENHRY, CDR2 SYGVKD. CDR3 length: 15 amino acids.

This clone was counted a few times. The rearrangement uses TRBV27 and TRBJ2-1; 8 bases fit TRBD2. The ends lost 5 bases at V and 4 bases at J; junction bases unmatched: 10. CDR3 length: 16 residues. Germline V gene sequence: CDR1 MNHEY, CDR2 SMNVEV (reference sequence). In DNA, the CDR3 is TGTGCCAGCAGTGTCACAGCGGGAGTGTTTTACAATGAGCAGTTCTTC. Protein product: CASSVTAGVFYNEQFF.

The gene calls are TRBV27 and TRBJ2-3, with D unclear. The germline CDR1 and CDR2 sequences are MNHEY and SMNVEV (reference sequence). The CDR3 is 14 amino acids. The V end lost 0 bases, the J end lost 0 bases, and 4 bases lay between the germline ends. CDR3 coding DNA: TGTGCCAGCAGTTTATCGGATAGCACAGATACGCAGTATTTT. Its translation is CASSLSDSTDTQYF.

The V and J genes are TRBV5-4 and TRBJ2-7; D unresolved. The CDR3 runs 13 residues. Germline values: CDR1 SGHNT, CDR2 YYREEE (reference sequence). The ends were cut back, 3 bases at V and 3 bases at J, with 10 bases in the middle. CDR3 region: CASSSSRGYEQYF. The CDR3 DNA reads TGTGCCAGCAGCTCCTCTCGAGGCTACGAGCAGTACTTC.

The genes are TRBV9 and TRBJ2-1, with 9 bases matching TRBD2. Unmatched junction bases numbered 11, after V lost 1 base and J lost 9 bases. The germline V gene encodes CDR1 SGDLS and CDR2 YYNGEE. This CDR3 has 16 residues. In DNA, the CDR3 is TGTGCCAGCAGCGTATATGGGCGCGGGGGGGCCGGTGAGCAGTTCTTC. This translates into CASSVYGRGGAGEQFF.

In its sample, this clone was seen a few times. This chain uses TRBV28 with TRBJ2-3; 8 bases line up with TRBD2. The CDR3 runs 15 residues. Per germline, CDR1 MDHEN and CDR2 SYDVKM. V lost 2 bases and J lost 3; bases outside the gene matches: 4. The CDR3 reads CASSLAGGRTDTQYF. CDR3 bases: TGTGCCAGCAGTTTAGCGGGAGGTAGAACAGATACGCAGTATTTT.

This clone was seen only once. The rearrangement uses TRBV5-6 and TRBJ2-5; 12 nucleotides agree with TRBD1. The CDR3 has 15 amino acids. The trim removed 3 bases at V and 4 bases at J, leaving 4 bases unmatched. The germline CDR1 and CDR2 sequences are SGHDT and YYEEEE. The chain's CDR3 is CASSWGQGARETQYF. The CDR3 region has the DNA TGTGCCAGCAGCTGGGGACAGGGGGCGCGAGAGACCCAGTACTTC.

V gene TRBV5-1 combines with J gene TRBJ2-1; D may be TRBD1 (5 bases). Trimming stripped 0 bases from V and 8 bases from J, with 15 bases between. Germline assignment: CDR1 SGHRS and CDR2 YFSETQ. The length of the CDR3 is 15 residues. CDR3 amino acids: CASSLEVRGIDEQFF. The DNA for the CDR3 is TGCGCCAGCAGCTTGGAGGTAAGGGGTATCGATGAGCAGTTCTTC.

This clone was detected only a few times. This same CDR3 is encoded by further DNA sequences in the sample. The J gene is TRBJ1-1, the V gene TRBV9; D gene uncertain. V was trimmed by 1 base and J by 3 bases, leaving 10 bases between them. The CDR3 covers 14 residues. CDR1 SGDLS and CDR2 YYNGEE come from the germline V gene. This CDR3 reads CASSVRPLDTEAFF. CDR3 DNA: TGTGCCAGCAGCGTAAGGCCATTAGACACTGAAGCTTTCTTT.

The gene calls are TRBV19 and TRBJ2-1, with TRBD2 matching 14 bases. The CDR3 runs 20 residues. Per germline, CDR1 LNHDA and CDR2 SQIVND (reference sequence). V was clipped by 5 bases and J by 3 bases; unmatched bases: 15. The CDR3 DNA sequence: TGTGCCAGTAGTTCCCGACCGGGACTAGCGGGGGAACGGGTCTACAATGAGCAGTTCTTC. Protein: CASSSRPGLAGERVYNEQFF.

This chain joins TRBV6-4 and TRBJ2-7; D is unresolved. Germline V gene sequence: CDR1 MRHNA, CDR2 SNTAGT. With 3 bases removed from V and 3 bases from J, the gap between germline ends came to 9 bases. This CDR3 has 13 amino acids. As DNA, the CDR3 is TGTGCCAGCAGTGAAGTAGACAACTACGAGCAGTACTTC. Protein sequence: CASSEVDNYEQYF.